Below, 19 T cell receptor beta chains from the same sample are listed, as sequenced in a study of STAT5B mutations in CD4+ large granular lymphocyte leukemia. Libraries were prepared by immunoSEQ multiplex PCR; TCRdb keeps only in-frame clonotypes and omits some of them. The table lists approximately 30,000 clones, 76% of them singletons. Sequencing was performed on CD4+ T cells from blood buffy coats. The receptor source for this set is a human donor in good health.

The rearrangement joins TRBV29-1 to TRBJ2-5, with D possibly matching TRBD1 (7 bases). CDR3 length equals 14 residues. The germline gives CDR1 SQVTM, CDR2 ANQGSEA. V shed 7 bases and J shed 1 base, with 16 bases lying between them. For the CDR3, the DNA is TGCAGCGGGGGTAACAGGGGAGGCCAAGAGACCCAGTACTTC. It specifies CSGGNRGGQETQYF. Combining the CDR3 with reference TRBV29-1 and TRBJ2-5 gives the whole variable domain SAVISQKPSRDICQRGTSLTIQCQVDSQVTMMFWYRQQPGQSLTLIATANQGSEATYESGFVIDKFPISRPNLTFSTLTVSNMSPEDSSIYLCSGGNRGGQETQYFGPGTRLLVL.

The chain combines TRBV4-3 with TRBJ1-2; no definite D call. The germline V and J ends were trimmed by 2 bases and 4 bases, with 17 bases remaining between them. Germline V gene data show CDR1 as LGHNA and CDR2 as YSLEER. This CDR3 comprises 16 residues. The CDR3 loop reads CASSQRAEPRPYGYTF. CDR3 coding DNA: TGCGCCAGCAGCCAAAGGGCGGAGCCGAGACCCTATGGCTACACCTTC.

The rearrangement uses TRBV14 and TRBJ1-2; D unclear. The V gene lost 3 bases and the J gene lost 2 bases, with 10 bases spanning the gap. The CDR3 sequence is 14 residues long. Germline CDR1 and CDR2: SGHDN and FVKESK. This chain's CDR3 is CASSHPGGNYGYTF. The CDR3 DNA sequence: TGTGCCAGCAGCCACCCTGGAGGAAACTATGGCTACACCTTC. Using reference TRBV14 and TRBJ1-2 for the parts outside the CDR3, the full variable domain is EAGVTQFPSHSVIEKGQTVTLRCDPISGHDNLYWYRRVMGKEIKFLLHFVKESKQDESGMPNNRFLAERTGGTYSTLKVQPAELEDSGVYFCASSHPGGNYGYTFGSGTRLTVV.

The J gene is TRBJ1-3, the V gene TRBV5-1; D might be TRBD1 (6 bases). Germline CDR1 reads SGHRS; CDR2 reads YFSETQ. This CDR3 has 17 amino acids. Trimming removed 1 base at V and 0 bases at J, with 14 bases between. For the CDR3, the DNA is TGCGCCAGCAGCTTGTCAGGGGCCCAGAGCTCTGGAAACACCATATATTTT. Its translation: CASSLSGAQSSGNTIYF.

The chain uses TRBV6-6 and TRBJ2-3; TRBD1 aligns across 8 bases. CDR3 length: 13 residues. CDR1 and CDR2 (germline): MNHNY, SVGAGI (reference sequence). The J segment lost 3 bases and the V segment lost 6 bases, leaving 2 bases of the junction unmatched. The CDR3 nucleotides read TGTGCCAGCAGACGACAGGGGACAGATACGCAGTATTTT. Its protein is CASRRQGTDTQYF.

This clone has a single count. J is TRBJ2-3 and V is TRBV5-4, with 10 bases identical to TRBD2. The germline gives CDR1 SGHNT, CDR2 YYREEE (reference sequence). The CDR3 has 17 amino acids. Trimming at V came to 4 bases and at J to 1 base, leaving 9 bases not matched to a gene. In DNA form, the CDR3 reads TGTGCCAGCAGCAGGGAGCTAGCGGGAGTAGGCACAGATACGCAGTATTTT. This encodes CASSRELAGVGTDTQYF.

The V gene is TRBV9, the J gene TRBJ2-4; D is possibly TRBD1 (5 bases). This CDR3 has 17 amino acids. Germline V lookup: CDR1 SGDLS, CDR2 YYNGEE. V was trimmed by 0 bases and J by 1 base, leaving 14 bases between them. The CDR3 protein is CASSVGGGAAAKNIQYF. The DNA of the CDR3 is TGTGCCAGCAGCGTAGGGGGCGGCGCAGCGGCCAAAAACATTCAGTACTTC.

The rearrangement uses TRBV5-1 and TRBJ2-7; D is ambiguous. The V and J ends lost 3 bases and 3 bases respectively, with 22 bases between them. CDR1 is SGHRS, CDR2 YFSETQ, per germline. The CDR3 consists of 17 residues. The CDR3 loop reads CASSSSDIRRGIYEQYF. DNA of the CDR3: TGCGCCAGCAGCTCGTCAGACATAAGACGTGGGATCTACGAGCAGTACTTC.

The V and J genes are TRBV19 and TRBJ1-5; D gene uncertain. Germline V lookup: CDR1 LNHDA, CDR2 SQIVND (reference sequence). This CDR3 is 19 amino acids long. The V and J ends lost 5 bases and 1 base respectively, with 24 bases between them. CDR3 residues: CASSPQLEGRIVSNQPQHF. The CDR3 DNA reads TGTGCCAGTAGTCCCCAGTTAGAGGGTCGGATCGTAAGCAATCAGCCCCAGCATTTT.

This chain uses TRBV19 with TRBJ1-1; D is perhaps TRBD1 (5 bases). Germline-derived CDR1 and CDR2 are LNHDA and SQIVND (reference sequence). V was clipped by 5 bases and J by 2 bases, with 15 bases between them. This CDR3 is 15 amino acids long. In DNA, the CDR3 is TGTGCCAGTAGTCGCCAACAGGTATATAACACTGAAGCTTTCTTT. Translation gives CASSRQQVYNTEAFF.

The chain has TRBV29-1 and TRBJ2-7, with 12 bases matching TRBD2. Germline assignment: CDR1 SQVTM and CDR2 ANQGSEA. V shed 3 bases, J shed 4 bases, and the junction held 10 bases outside the gene matches. CDR3 length: 16 amino acids. The CDR3 region is CSVDRIGLAGRYEQYF. CDR3 coding DNA: TGCAGCGTTGACCGCATCGGACTAGCGGGGAGGTACGAGCAGTACTTC.

The chain recombines TRBV5-1 with TRBJ2-7; D is undetermined. Germline CDR1 is SGHRS and CDR2 is YFSETQ. The CDR3 totals 14 residues. Trimming shortened V by 0 bases and J by 1 base, and 8 bases separated the two germline ends. CDR3 amino acids: CASSLDPGSYEQYF. As DNA, the CDR3 is TGCGCCAGCAGCTTGGATCCGGGTTCCTACGAGCAGTACTTC.

V and J are TRBV4-1 and TRBJ2-7; a weak D match, TRBD2 (6 bases). CDR3 length: 16 residues. Germline values: CDR1 MGHRA, CDR2 YSYEKL. The V gene lost 0 bases and the J gene lost 3 bases, with 15 bases spanning the gap. The CDR3 coding sequence is TGCGCCAGCAGCCAAGAACGCGGGGCCCTCTACTACGAGCAGTACTTC. Amino acids: CASSQERGALYYEQYF.

This chain joins TRBV14 and TRBJ1-1; D unresolved. CDR3 length: 13 residues. Per the germline V gene, CDR1 is SGHDN and CDR2 is FVKESK. V lost 4 bases and J lost 2, with 8 bases in between. The CDR3 DNA reads TGTGCCAGCAGCCTCAATCTTAACACTGAAGCTTTCTTT. Its translation is CASSLNLNTEAFF.

The V call is TRBV6-5, the J call TRBJ1-6; the D is unclear. V was trimmed by 2 bases and J by 0 bases, leaving 5 bases between them. This CDR3 comprises 15 residues. Germline CDR1 reads MNHEY; CDR2 reads SVGAGI. For the CDR3, the DNA is TGTGCCAGCAGTTACCGGAGCTCCTATAATTCACCCCTCCACTTT. As protein: CASSYRSSYNSPLHF.

The chain links TRBV4-2 to TRBJ2-6; TRBD1 matches 8 bases. Per the germline V gene, CDR1 is LGHNA and CDR2 is YNFKEQ. The CDR3 covers 18 residues. Trimming at V came to 0 bases and at J to 4 bases, leaving 8 bases not matched to a gene. The CDR3 is CASSQDRNRGSGANVLTF. CDR3 bases: TGTGCCAGCAGCCAAGATCGAAACAGGGGGAGCGGGGCCAACGTCCTGACTTTC.

The J gene is TRBJ1-1, the V gene TRBV18; D is uncertain. The CDR3 runs to 16 residues. V lost 5 bases, J lost 0 bases, and 16 bases lay in between. Germline CDR1 and CDR2: KGHSH and LQKENI. CDR3 sequence: CASSFSRPPMNTEAFF. Here the CDR3 DNA reads TGTGCCAGCTCATTCTCCAGGCCCCCAATGAACACTGAAGCTTTCTTT.

In its sample, this clone was seen once. The rearrangement links TRBV4-1 to TRBJ1-5; maybe TRBD1 (6 bases). V was pared by 1 base and J by 2 bases, with 18 bases between. The CDR3 is 18 residues long. The germline V gene has CDR1 MGHRA and CDR2 YSYEKL. CDR3 sequence: CASSQGGRGRFRNQPQHF. The CDR3 region has the DNA TGCGCCAGCAGCCAAGGGGGGAGGGGGAGGTTTCGCAATCAGCCCCAGCATTTT.

The CDR3 protein is CASSPPGEAIQYF. The CDR3 nucleotides are TGTGCCAGCAGTCCACCAGGGGAGGCCATTCAGTACTTC. This rearrangement joins TRBV5-4 to TRBJ2-4; D is perhaps TRBD1 or TRBD2 (6 bases each). Germline V gene data show CDR1 as SGHNT and CDR2 as YYREEE (reference sequence). V shed 5 bases and J shed 9 bases, with 15 bases lying between them. The CDR3 has 13 amino acids.